This T cell receptor (beta chain) is drawn from a study of PD-1 blockade in classical Hodgkin lymphoma. Across the whole study: Patients were dosed intravenously with nivolumab at 3 mg/kg every 2 weeks. The study, taken as a whole, reports: Some patients began nivolumab under 1 year after ASCT. These patients were excluded from later analyses. Prior to therapy, complete responders displayed diversity much like that of newly diagnosed patients. By cycle point C4D1, TCR diversity had risen significantly in CD4+ cells (but not CD8+ cells).

Clones were read by immunoSEQ multiplex PCR, and TCRdb kept only the in-frame ones, dropping some. In the table there are some 90,000 clones, approximately 86% of which are singletons. Trimming stripped 0 bases from V and 4 bases from J, with 9 bases between. The CDR3 length is 14 residues. Germline loops: CDR1 SGHAT, CDR2 FQNNGV. The time point here: cycle 4 day 1 (C4D1), after less than seven weeks of nivolumab. Every patient experienced relapse after autologous stem cell transplantation, and brentuximab vedotin exposure varied. Points on this clone: Its target is not known.

This specimen consisted of peripheral blood mononuclear cells (PBMCs), obtained before the fourth cycle of nivolumab. J is TRBJ1-1 and V is TRBV11-2; tentatively, D is TRBD1 (5 bases). This TCR was sampled from a human donor with classical Hodgkin lymphoma. The CDR3 region is CASSLEAGITEAFF. CDR3 in DNA: TGTGCCAGCAGCTTAGAGGCAGGGATCACTGAAGCTTTCTTT.